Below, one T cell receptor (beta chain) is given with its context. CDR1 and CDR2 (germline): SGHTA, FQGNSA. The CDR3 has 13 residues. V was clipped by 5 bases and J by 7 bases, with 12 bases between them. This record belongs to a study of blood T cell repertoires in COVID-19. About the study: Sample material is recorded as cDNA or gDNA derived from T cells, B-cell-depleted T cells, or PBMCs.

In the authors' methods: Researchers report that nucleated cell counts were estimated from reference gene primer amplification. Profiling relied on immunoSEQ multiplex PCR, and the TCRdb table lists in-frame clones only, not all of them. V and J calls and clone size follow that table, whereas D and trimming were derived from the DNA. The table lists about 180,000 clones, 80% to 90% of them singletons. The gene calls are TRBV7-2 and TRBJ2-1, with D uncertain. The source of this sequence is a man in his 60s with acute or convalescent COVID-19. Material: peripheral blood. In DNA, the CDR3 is TGTGCCAGCAGCCTAACGAGGTCGAATGAGCAGTTCTTC. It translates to CASSLTRSNEQFF.